The 18 T cell receptor beta chains presented below share a single source sample, sequenced in a study of OX40 agonist ivuxolimab in advanced cancers. Assay: immunoSEQ multiplex PCR; the TCRdb copy retains only in-frame clones and omits some. This sample has about 61,000 clones, with approximately 86% found just once. The sequenced sample was CD4+ or CD8+ T cells sorted from blood, obtained in a trial of the OX40 agonist ivuxolimab. These receptors were collected from an adult with an advanced solid tumor such as melanoma, head and neck, liver or kidney cancer.

As concerns this clone: The same CDR3 arises from other DNA sequences in this sample as well. This chain joins TRBV5-1 and TRBJ1-5; D not resolved. V gave up 4 bases and J gave up 0 bases, with 11 bases separating them. Germline V lookup: CDR1 SGHRS, CDR2 YFSETQ. The CDR3 is 15 amino acids. The CDR3 DNA reads as TGCGCCAGCAGCCTCGACGGCGATAGCAATCAGCCCCAGCATTTT. Translation gives CASSLDGDSNQPQHF.

This clone has just one count. This chain uses TRBV18 with TRBJ1-1, with D perhaps TRBD1 (5 bases). Trimming removed 6 bases from V and 4 bases from J, with 9 bases in between. CDR1 is KGHSH, CDR2 LQKENI, per germline. CDR3 length: 12 amino acids. As DNA, the CDR3 is TGTGCCAGCTCGTCGGACACCACTGAAGCTTTCTTT. Amino acids: CASSSDTTEAFF.

Here the CDR3 DNA reads TGTGCCAGTAGTGCACAGACAGGGGGTTATCAGCCCCAGCATTTT. Its protein is CASSAQTGGYQPQHF. This chain connects TRBV19 to TRBJ1-5; 9 nucleotides match TRBD1. There are 15 residues in the CDR3. From germline, CDR1 is LNHDA and CDR2 SQIVND (reference sequence). V trimming: 5 bases; J trimming: 5 bases; junction bases outside the gene matches: 7.

The chain couples TRBV4-3 to TRBJ2-2, with unresolved D. The germline V gene has CDR1 LGHNA and CDR2 YSLEER. CDR3 length: 16 residues. V was cut by 0 bases and J by 0 bases, with 8 bases left in between. The CDR3 region is CASSQDLLTNTGELFF. In DNA, the CDR3 is TGCGCCAGCAGCCAAGATCTCCTTACGAACACCGGGGAGCTGTTTTTT.

The chain combines TRBV28 with TRBJ1-5, with D perhaps matching TRBD1 (5 bases). The CDR3 extends over 16 amino acids. Per germline, CDR1 MDHEN and CDR2 SYDVKM. V was trimmed by 6 bases and J by 5 bases, leaving 20 bases between them. The CDR3 sequence is CASSRWGGWVDQPQHF. DNA of the CDR3: TGTGCCAGCAGCCGCTGGGGCGGGTGGGTGGATCAGCCCCAGCATTTT.

The rearrangement links TRBV2 to TRBJ1-5; D gene ambiguous. Per the germline V gene, CDR1 is SNHLY and CDR2 is FYNNEI. V gave up 6 bases and J gave up 5 bases, with 11 bases separating them. CDR3 length: 13 residues. Written as DNA, the CDR3 is TGTGCCAGCAGCGTTAATACAGATCAGCCCCAGCATTTT. Translated: CASSVNTDQPQHF.

As to this clone: Additional DNA sequences in this sample encode the identical CDR3. V is TRBV10-3 and J is TRBJ2-5; the D is unclear. Germline CDR1 is ENHRY and CDR2 is SYGVKD. Between the trimmed V and J ends, which lost 3 bases and 3 bases, there was a span of 11 bases. This CDR3 is 14 amino acids long. CDR3 sequence: CAISDFAREETQYF. Written as DNA, the CDR3 is TGTGCCATCAGTGACTTTGCTAGGGAAGAGACCCAGTACTTC.

The chain couples TRBV11-2 to TRBJ1-2; 10 bases align to TRBD1. The CDR3 loop spans 16 amino acids. V was pared by 5 bases and J by 1 base, with 7 bases of the junction left unmatched. CDR1 is SGHAT and CDR2 is FQNNGV in the germline V gene. The CDR3 is CASSHYRDRGNYGYTF. CDR3 DNA: TGTGCCAGCAGCCACTACCGGGACAGGGGTAACTATGGCTACACCTTC. Together with reference TRBV11-2 and TRBJ1-2, the CDR3 gives the full variable domain: EAGVAQSPRYKIIEKRQSVAFWCNPISGHATLYWYQQILGQGPKLLIQFQNNGVVDDSQLPKDRFSAERLKGVDSTLKIQPAKLEDSAVYLCASSHYRDRGNYGYTFGSGTRLTVV.

The chain employs TRBV6-6 and TRBJ1-5, with D unclear. Germline assignment: CDR1 MNHNY and CDR2 SVGAGI (reference sequence). Trimming cost V 7 bases and J 4 bases, with 8 bases left between them. The CDR3 runs to 12 residues. In DNA, the CDR3 is TGTGCCAGCACCCAACCTAATCAGCCCCAGCATTTT. It is translated as CASTQPNQPQHF.

CDR3 bases: TGTGCCAGCAGTTTTTCGGGACAGCCCATGAACACTGAAGCTTTCTTT. Protein sequence: CASSFSGQPMNTEAFF. This chain connects TRBV28 to TRBJ1-1; 7 bases fit TRBD1. Germline V gene data show CDR1 as MDHEN and CDR2 as SYDVKM. There are 16 residues in the CDR3. The V and J ends lost 3 bases and 0 bases, in that order; junction bases with no gene match: 7.

This chain joins TRBV30 and TRBJ1-4, with D hard to call. This CDR3 spans 12 amino acids. The germline gives CDR1 GTSNPN, CDR2 SVGIG (reference sequence). Trimming removed 3 bases at V and 4 bases at J, with 6 bases between. This chain's CDR3 is CAWSGLNEKLFF. The CDR3, as DNA: TGTGCCTGGAGCGGCCTTAATGAAAAACTGTTTTTT. Drawing the rest from reference TRBV30 and TRBJ1-4, the complete variable domain is SQTIHQWPATLVQPVGSPLSLECTVEGTSNPNLYWYRQAAGRGLQLLFYSVGIGQISSEVPQNLSASRPQDRQFILSSKKLLLSDSGFYLCAWSGLNEKLFFGSGTQLSVL.

The CDR3 sequence is CASSFKGGGHVVGELFF. For the CDR3, the DNA is TGTGCCAGCAGCTTTAAAGGAGGGGGCCATGTAGTCGGGGAGCTGTTTTTT. V is TRBV13 and J is TRBJ2-2; possible D gene TRBD1, 7 bases. Germline CDR1 is PRHDT and CDR2 is FYEKMQ (reference sequence). The CDR3 has 17 amino acids. Trimming took off 3 bases at V and 7 bases at J, with 21 bases between the two ends.

The genes are TRBV9 and TRBJ2-5; either TRBD1 or TRBD2 may supply D (5 bases each). CDR3 length equals 13 residues. The V gene's germline CDR1 is SGDLS and CDR2 YYNGEE. Trimming removed 2 bases at V and 6 bases at J, with 11 bases between. CDR3 amino acids: CASSVFQGQTQYF. The CDR3, as DNA: TGTGCCAGCAGCGTTTTTCAGGGACAGACCCAGTACTTC.

This clone was seen a few times. The genes are TRBV6-1 and TRBJ2-1; TRBD2 aligns across 8 bases. Germline V gene lookup returns CDR1 MNHNS and CDR2 SASEGT. CDR3 length: 13 amino acids. Losses at the gene ends were 8 bases for V and 6 bases for J; bases not matched to a gene: 6. CDR3 DNA sequence: TGTGCCAGCCCGAGCGGGGGTCTCAATGAGCAGTTCTTC. This encodes CASPSGGLNEQFF.

The V and J genes are TRBV6-5 and TRBJ2-2, with D tentatively TRBD1 (6 bases). V was cut by 6 bases and J by 4 bases, with 12 bases left in between. From germline, CDR1 is MNHEY and CDR2 SVGAGI. The length of the CDR3 is 14 residues. In DNA form, the CDR3 reads TGTGCCAGCAGGTTGGGCAGGGGCACCGGGGAGCTGTTTTTT. Protein: CASRLGRGTGELFF.

The chain has TRBV5-1 and TRBJ1-5, with a tentative D call TRBD1 (6 bases). Trimming shortened V by 2 bases and J by 7 bases, and 13 bases separated the two germline ends. The CDR3 extends over 14 amino acids. Looked up from germline, CDR1 is SGHRS and CDR2 is YFSETQ. The CDR3 sequence: CASSLTQGTQPQHF. CDR3 coding DNA: TGCGCCAGCAGCTTAACACAAGGGACACAGCCCCAGCATTTT.

The gene calls are TRBV5-6 and TRBJ2-7; TRBD1 might be the D (5 bases). The CDR3 sequence is 15 residues long. Germline CDR1 reads SGHDT; CDR2 reads YYEEEE. The germline V and J ends were trimmed by 0 bases and 2 bases, with 12 bases remaining between them. The CDR3 DNA reads as TGTGCCAGCAGCTTGGGCCAGGGCCCTACCTACGAGCAGTACTTC. It is translated as CASSLGQGPTYEQYF. Using reference TRBV5-6 and TRBJ2-7 for the parts outside the CDR3, the full variable domain is DAGVTQSPTHLIKTRGQQVTLRCSPKSGHDTVSWYQQALGQGPQFIFQYYEEEERQRGNFPDRFSGHQFPNYSSELNVNALLLGDSALYLCASSLGQGPTYEQYFGPGTRLTVT.

The rearrangement uses TRBV18 and TRBJ2-7; 9 nucleotides agree with TRBD2. The CDR3 loop spans 15 amino acids. Germline V gene sequence: CDR1 KGHSH, CDR2 LQKENI. V was clipped by 0 bases and J by 4 bases; unmatched bases: 4. The CDR3 DNA reads TGTGCCAGCTCACCACCTCTAGCGGGATCGTACGAGCAGTACTTC. It encodes CASSPPLAGSYEQYF. Filled out from reference TRBV18 and TRBJ2-7, the complete variable domain reads NAGVMQNPRHLVRRRGQEARLRCSPMKGHSHVYWYRQLPEEGLKFMVYLQKENIIDESGMPKERFSAEFPKEGPSILRIQQVVRGDSAAYFCASSPPLAGSYEQYFGPGTRLTVT.